This entry lists 11 T cell receptor beta chains sequenced from one sample in a study of T cells in Graves' hyperthyroidism and ophthalmopathy. Amplification targeted TCR beta CDR3 regions from RNA transcripts. HTBI primers were the set used in a first-round RT-PCR of the TCR CDR3. TCRdb processed the multiplex PCR reads anew with MiXCR; each CDR3 protein has one entry. The sample records under 800,000 distinct CDR3 sequences, 11% to 15% being singletons. Sequences were obtained from blood. These receptors all stem from a woman aged 18-29 years with Graves' hyperthyroidism.

This sequence joins TRBV7-2 and TRBJ2-5; 8 positions agree with TRBD1. CDR1 is SGHTA, CDR2 FQGNSA, per germline. V shed 5 bases and J 7 bases; nucleotides not matched to a gene: 6. The CDR3 spans 13 residues. CDR3 in DNA: TGTGCCAGCAGCCTACAGGGGGTGGGGACCCAGTACTTC. Translation gives CASSLQGVGTQYF.

This clonotype was recorded at least ten times. V is TRBV12-3 or TRBV12-4 and J is TRBJ1-6, with a possible D match to TRBD1 (5 bases). CDR3 length: 14 amino acids. V lost 4 bases, J lost 7 bases, and 11 bases lay in between. The CDR3 coding sequence is TGTGCCAGCAGTTGGGGGAAACTGAATTCACCCCTCCACTTT. Amino acid sequence: CASSWGKLNSPLHF.

V is TRBV7-8 and J is TRBJ1-4; D unresolved. This CDR3 is 15 amino acids long. CDR1 and CDR2 from the germline V gene are SGHVS and FQNEAQ. Trimming shortened V by 5 bases and J by 1 base, and 11 bases separated the two germline ends. CDR3 region: CASSRQSGTNEKLFF. The CDR3, as DNA: TGTGCCAGCAGCCGTCAAAGTGGAACTAATGAAAAACTGTTTTTT.

The chain employs TRBV13 and TRBJ2-1; TRBD2 aligns across 10 bases. The length of the CDR3 is 16 residues. The V gene end was trimmed by 0 bases and the J gene end by 5 bases; junction bases not matched to a gene: 4. CDR1 and CDR2 from the germline V gene are PRHDT and FYEKMQ (reference sequence). The CDR3 loop is CASSLGRAGGDNEQFF. CDR3 bases: TGTGCCAGCAGCTTAGGCCGAGCGGGAGGGGACAATGAGCAGTTCTTC.

The CDR3 region has the DNA TGTGCCAGCAGTTACCCGGACAATGAAGCTTTCTTT. Translated: CASSYPDNEAFF. This chain uses TRBV6-9 with TRBJ1-1, with D possibly being TRBD1 (5 bases). The germline gives CDR1 MNHGY, CDR2 SVAAGI. The CDR3 has 12 residues. V dropped 3 bases and J dropped 7 bases, with 9 bases sitting between them.

This clonotype occurred a few times. The genes are TRBV4-1 and TRBJ2-4, with TRBD1 matching over 9 bases. J gave up 2 bases and V 7 bases, and 6 bases lay outside the gene matches. This CDR3 is built from 15 residues. The germline V gene has CDR1 MGHRA and CDR2 YSYEKL. CDR3 nucleotide sequence: TGCGCCAGCAACCCGGGACAGGGAACCAAAAACATTCAGTACTTC. It is translated as CASNPGQGTKNIQYF.

This clonotype was detected many times. This chain links TRBV20-1 with TRBJ2-7, with 11 bases matching TRBD1. The V gene's germline CDR1 is DFQATT and CDR2 SNEGSKA (reference sequence). The V gene end was trimmed by 3 bases and the J gene end by 3 bases; junction bases not matched to a gene: 13. This CDR3 is 17 amino acids long. The CDR3 region has the DNA TGCAGTGCTAGGCCCTTTATCCGGGACAGGGGGATCTACGAGCAGTACTTC. Protein: CSARPFIRDRGIYEQYF.

The CDR3 reads CASSQGLRAGEKLFF. In nucleotides, the CDR3 is TGTGCCAGCAGCCAAGGTTTAAGGGCGGGAGAAAAACTGTTTTTT. The chain recombines TRBV3-1 with TRBJ1-4; D not certain. V was pared by 1 base and J by 8 bases, with 14 bases between. CDR1 and CDR2 (germline): LGHDT, YNNKEL (reference sequence). CDR3 length: 15 amino acids. Using reference TRBV3-1 and TRBJ1-4 for the parts outside the CDR3, the full variable domain is DTAVSQTPKYLVTQMGNDKSIKCEQNLGHDTMYWYKQDSKKFLKIMFSYNNKELIINETVPNRFSPKSPDKAHLNLHINSLELGDSAVYFCASSQGLRAGEKLFFGSGTQLSVL.

This clonotype occurred a few times. The rearrangement joins TRBV7-9 to TRBJ1-2; D call uncertain. V lost 5 bases, J lost 0 bases, and 13 bases lay in between. CDR1 and CDR2 from the germline V gene are SEHNR and FQNEAQ (reference sequence). There are 15 residues in the CDR3. The CDR3 nucleotides read TGTGCCAGCAGCCCCCGTCTCCCTACTAACTATGGCTACACCTTC. Translating it yields CASSPRLPTNYGYTF. Together with reference TRBV7-9 and TRBJ1-2, the CDR3 gives the full variable domain: DTGVSQNPRHKITKRGQNVTFRCDPISEHNRLYWYRQTLGQGPEFLTYFQNEAQLEKSRLLSDRFSAERPKGSFSTLEIQRTEQGDSAMYLCASSPRLPTNYGYTFGSGTRLTVV.

This clonotype was found a few times. V is TRBV4-1 and J is TRBJ2-3; 7 positions match TRBD1. The CDR3 runs 15 residues. Germline-derived CDR1 and CDR2 are MGHRA and YSYEKL. V lost 1 base and J lost 4; bases outside the gene matches: 5. CDR3 in amino acids: CASSQAQGDPDTQYF. The CDR3 region has the DNA TGCGCCAGCAGCCAAGCTCAGGGGGATCCAGATACGCAGTATTTT.

This clonotype was observed at least ten times. The DNA of the CDR3 is TGTGCCAGCAGCCCAAGGGGGCTACTGTACGAGCAGTACTTC. This codes for CASSPRGLLYEQYF. This chain joins TRBV7-8 and TRBJ2-7, with 7 bases that match TRBD1. J lost 4 bases, V lost 5 bases, and 8 bases had no gene match. Per the germline V gene, CDR1 is SGHVS and CDR2 is FQNEAQ. The CDR3 spans 14 residues.